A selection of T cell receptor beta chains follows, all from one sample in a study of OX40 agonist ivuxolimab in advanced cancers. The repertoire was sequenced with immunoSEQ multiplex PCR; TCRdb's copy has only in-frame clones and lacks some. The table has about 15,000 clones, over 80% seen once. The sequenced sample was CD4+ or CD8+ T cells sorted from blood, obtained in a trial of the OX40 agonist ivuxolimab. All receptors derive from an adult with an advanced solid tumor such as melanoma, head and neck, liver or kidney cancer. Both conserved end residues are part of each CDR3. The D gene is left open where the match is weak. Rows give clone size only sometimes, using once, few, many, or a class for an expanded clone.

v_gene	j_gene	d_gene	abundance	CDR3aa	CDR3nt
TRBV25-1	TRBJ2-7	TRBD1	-	CASSELRQGWTYEQYF	TGTGCCAGCAGTGAATTAAGACAGGGATGGACCTACGAGCAGTACTTC
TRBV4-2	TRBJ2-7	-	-	CASSPFLGNEQYF	TGTGCCAGCAGCCCATTCTTGGGGAACGAGCAGTACTTC
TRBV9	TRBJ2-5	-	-	CASSSPNTGEAWETQYF	TGTGCCAGCAGCTCCCCCAATACAGGGGAGGCGTGGGAGACCCAGTACTTC
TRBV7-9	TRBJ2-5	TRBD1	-	CASSFRQGAGEETQYF	TGTGCCAGCAGCTTCCGACAGGGGGCGGGTGAAGAGACCCAGTACTTC
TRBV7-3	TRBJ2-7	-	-	CASSATGFYEQYF	TGTGCCAGCAGCGCAACAGGGTTCTACGAGCAGTACTTC
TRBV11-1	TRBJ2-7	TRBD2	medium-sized	CASSQIAGGRNEQYF	TGTGCCAGCAGCCAAATAGCGGGAGGGCGGAACGAGCAGTACTTC
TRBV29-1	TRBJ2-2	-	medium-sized	CSVEGLTNTGELFF	TGCAGCGTTGAAGGGCTTACGAACACCGGGGAGCTGTTTTTT
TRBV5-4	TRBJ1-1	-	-	CASRLGNGVVEAFF	TGTGCCAGCAGGCTCGGAAATGGGGTGGTGGAAGCTTTCTTT
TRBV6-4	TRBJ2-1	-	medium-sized	CASSLNGNNEQFF	TGTGCCAGCAGCCTCAACGGGAACAATGAGCAGTTCTTC
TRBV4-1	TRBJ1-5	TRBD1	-	CASSQDQGQGQPQHF	TGCGCCAGCAGCCAAGACCAGGGACAGGGCCAGCCCCAGCATTTT